This TCR beta chain was profiled in a study of vaccination and CD4 T cells after COVID-19. Treatment specified: roughly 10-day PBMC culture with coronavirus spike peptide pools or control peptides (ViraFEST assay). The V end lost 5 bases, the J end lost 1 base, and 7 bases lay between the germline ends. Germline assignment: CDR1 LGHNT and CDR2 FRNRAP. The length of the CDR3 is 13 residues. A remark on this clonotype: Antigen unknown.

Cultured CD4+ T cell DNA underwent sequencing with the Oncomine TCR Beta short-read assay. A single record per CDR3 protein comes from TCRdb applying MiXCR to the PCR reads. The sample has 16,000 or so distinct CDR3 sequences, 53% seen once; the top ten hold roughly 6.7%. This TCR derives from a human donor who had recovered from COVID-19. Sequenced here: CD4+ T cells from blood, cultured in vitro, sampled before SARS-CoV-2 vaccination. This sequence joins TRBV12-5 and TRBJ2-3; no clear D gene. The CDR3 DNA sequence: TGTGCTAGTGGTAAAAGCGGCACAGATACGCAGTATTTT. Translated, it gives CASGKSGTDTQYF.